Listed below are T cell receptor beta chains from one sample, sequenced in a study of blood T cells in healthy people across ages. TCRdb fed the 5' RACE reads into MiXCR, producing one record per CDR3 protein. The table includes approximately 690,000 distinct CDR3 sequences, 45% to 65% detected once. Sequencing input: blood. Receptors were obtained from a man aged 55 to 70 in good health. The conserved cysteine and the conserved F or W are not part of the CDR3 here. D genes are given only for firm matches.

>NA|TRBV29-1|TRBD1
SAGTEDYEQY
>TRBJ2-2|TRBV9|NA
ASSRRAGKPNTGELF
>TRBJ2-3|TRBV20-1|NA
SADWLGDTQY
>TRBJ2-3|TRBV5-1|NA
ASSLGTDRHTDTQY
>TRBJ2-3|TRBV12-5|TRBD1
ASGLFLGGQATDTQY
>TRBJ2-1|TRBV5-1|TRBD2
ASSPGPASGGYNEQF
>TRBJ1-4|TRBV12-3/TRBV12-4|TRBD1
ASSLATGYQKLF
>TRBJ1-6|TRBV5-1|NA
ASSLGDSNSPLH
>TRBJ2-1|TRBV4-2|TRBD2
ASSRTSGAPAREQF
>TRBJ2-5|TRBV5-1|TRBD2
ASSTGTNVETQY
>TRBJ2-5|TRBV24-1|TRBD2
ATSDPRGAQY
>TRBJ2-7|TRBV3-1|NA
ASSQVPGSSYEQY
>TRBJ2-2|TRBV29-1|NA
SARPQNTGELF
>TRBJ2-5|TRBV5-1|NA
ASRFGTQETQY
>NA|TRBV14|NA
ASSQGVIGSGEQY
>TRBJ2-1|TRBV4-1|TRBD2
ASSQVSGGAFWNEQF
>TRBJ2-1|TRBV6-5|NA
ASSYSPGPNEQF
>TRBJ2-5|TRBV28|TRBD1
ASSPRGQGEETQY
>NA|TRBV28|TRBD1
ASSDRGYYEQY
>TRBJ2-3|TRBV15|NA
ATSRGPDGGTDTQY
>TRBJ1-1|TRBV6-5|NA
ASSWSVGDSTF
>TRBJ2-3|TRBV7-9|TRBD2
ARSGGALSDTQY
>TRBJ1-1|TRBV20-1|TRBD1
SAFRIGTGSPNTEAF
>TRBJ2-3|TRBV7-2|NA
ASSADFPTDTQY
>TRBJ2-5|TRBV20-1|NA
SASSGETQY
>TRBJ1-6|TRBV9|NA
ASKPFPSSYNSPLH
>TRBJ1-1|TRBV24-1|NA
ATSDQTANEAF
>TRBJ1-1|TRBV6-6|NA
ASSFTGDMNTEAF
>TRBJ2-7|TRBV3-1|TRBD2
ASSHLRGLAGPYEQY
>TRBJ1-6|TRBV3-1|NA
ASSQGPARGPLSTLH
>TRBJ1-1|TRBV20-1|NA
SAYPGRAEAF
>TRBJ2-1|TRBV3-1|NA
ASSQYTSNEQF
>TRBJ2-5|TRBV5-4|NA
ASGTQETQY
>TRBJ2-1|TRBV12-3/TRBV12-4|NA
ASSRGGPVEQF
>TRBJ2-7|TRBV2|TRBD2
ASSEVASGTYEQY
>TRBJ1-2|TRBV5-6|NA
ASGVNYGYT
>TRBJ2-5|TRBV20-1|NA
SASGVAFQETQY
>TRBJ2-3|TRBV7-9|TRBD2
ASSLSGGDVLATDTQY
>TRBJ2-1|TRBV6-5|NA
ASSSRGGLNEQF
>TRBJ1-2|TRBV5-4|NA
ASSWGQGAGYT
>TRBJ2-4|TRBV5-6|TRBD1
ASSLLTGVTHGIQY
>TRBJ2-5|TRBV5-5|NA
ASTLGRWEQY
>TRBJ2-7|TRBV2|NA
ASSEGSPEIYEQY
>TRBJ2-4|TRBV21-1|NA
ASSPGLAKTKNIQY
>TRBJ2-7|TRBV6-5|NA
ASRGDGTYEQY
>TRBJ2-2|TRBV5-1|TRBD1
ASSEGTGTGELF
>TRBJ2-1|TRBV20-1|TRBD2
SASGGSSYNEQF
>TRBJ2-6|TRBV7-9|TRBD2
ASSRRGGLSGANVLT
>TRBJ1-1|TRBV6-5|NA
ASSPTGELGKTEAF
>TRBJ2-1|TRBV27|NA
ASRDWAGSSYNEQF